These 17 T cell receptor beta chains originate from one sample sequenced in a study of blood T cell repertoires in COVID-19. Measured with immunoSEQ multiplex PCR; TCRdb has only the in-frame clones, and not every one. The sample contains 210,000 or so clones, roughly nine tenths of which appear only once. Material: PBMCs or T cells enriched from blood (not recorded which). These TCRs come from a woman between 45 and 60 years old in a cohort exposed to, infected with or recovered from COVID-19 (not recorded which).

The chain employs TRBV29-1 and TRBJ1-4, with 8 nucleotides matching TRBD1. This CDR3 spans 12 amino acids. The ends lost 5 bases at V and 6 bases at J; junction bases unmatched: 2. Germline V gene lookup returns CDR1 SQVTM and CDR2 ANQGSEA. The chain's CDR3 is CSVPGQDEKLFF. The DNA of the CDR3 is TGCAGCGTTCCGGGACAGGATGAAAAACTGTTTTTT.

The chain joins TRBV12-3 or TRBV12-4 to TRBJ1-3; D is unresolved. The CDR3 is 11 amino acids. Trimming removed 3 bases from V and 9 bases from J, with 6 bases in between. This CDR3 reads CASSLSSTIYF. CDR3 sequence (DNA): TGTGCCAGCAGTTTGTCTAGCACCATATATTTT.

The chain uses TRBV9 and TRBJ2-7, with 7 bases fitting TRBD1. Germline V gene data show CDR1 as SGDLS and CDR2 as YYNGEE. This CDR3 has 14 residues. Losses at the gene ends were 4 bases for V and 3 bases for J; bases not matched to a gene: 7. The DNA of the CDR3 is TGTGCCAGCAGCCGACAGGGAAGCCTCTACGAGCAGTACTTC. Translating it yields CASSRQGSLYEQYF. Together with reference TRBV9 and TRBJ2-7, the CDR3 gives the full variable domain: DSGVTQTPKHLITATGQRVTLRCSPRSGDLSVYWYQQSLDQGLQFLIQYYNGEERAKGNILERFSAQQFPDLHSELNLSSLELGDSALYFCASSRQGSLYEQYFGPGTRLTVT.

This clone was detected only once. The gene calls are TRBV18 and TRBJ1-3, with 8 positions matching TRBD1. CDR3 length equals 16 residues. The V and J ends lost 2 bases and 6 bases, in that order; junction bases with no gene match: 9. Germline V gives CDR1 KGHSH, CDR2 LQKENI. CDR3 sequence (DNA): TGTGCCAGCTCACCATTCCAGGGGGCAGGATCAAACACCATATATTTT. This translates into CASSPFQGAGSNTIYF.

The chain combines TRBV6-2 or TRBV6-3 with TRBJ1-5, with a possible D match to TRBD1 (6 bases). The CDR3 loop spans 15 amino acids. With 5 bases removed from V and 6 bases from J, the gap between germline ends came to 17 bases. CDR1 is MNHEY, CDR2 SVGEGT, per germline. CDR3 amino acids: CASSTLSGARQPQHF. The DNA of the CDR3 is TGTGCCAGCAGTACCCTCTCAGGGGCGCGTCAGCCCCAGCATTTT.

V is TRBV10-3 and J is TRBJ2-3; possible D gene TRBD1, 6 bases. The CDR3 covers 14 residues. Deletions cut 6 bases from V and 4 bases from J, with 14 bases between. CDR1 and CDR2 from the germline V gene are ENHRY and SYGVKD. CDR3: CAISQGLRADTQYF. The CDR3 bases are TGTGCCATCAGCCAGGGGCTGCGTGCAGATACGCAGTATTTT.

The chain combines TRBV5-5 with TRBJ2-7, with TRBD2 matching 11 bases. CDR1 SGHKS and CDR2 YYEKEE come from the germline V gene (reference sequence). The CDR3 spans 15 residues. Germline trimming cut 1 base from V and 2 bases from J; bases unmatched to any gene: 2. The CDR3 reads CASSLLAGGPYEQYF. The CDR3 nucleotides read TGTGCCAGCAGCTTGCTAGCGGGGGGCCCCTACGAGCAGTACTTC.

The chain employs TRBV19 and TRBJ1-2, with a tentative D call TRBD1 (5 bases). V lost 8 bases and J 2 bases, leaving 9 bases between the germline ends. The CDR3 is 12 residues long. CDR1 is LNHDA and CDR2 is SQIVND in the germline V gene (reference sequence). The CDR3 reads CASARQNYGYTF. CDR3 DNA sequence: TGTGCCAGTGCAAGACAGAACTATGGCTACACCTTC.

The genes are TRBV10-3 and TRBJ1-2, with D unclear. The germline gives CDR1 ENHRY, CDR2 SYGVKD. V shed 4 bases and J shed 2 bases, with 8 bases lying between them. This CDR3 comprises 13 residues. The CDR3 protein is CAISVVPNYGYTF. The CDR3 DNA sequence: TGTGCCATCAGTGTTGTCCCAAACTATGGCTACACCTTC.

CDR3 amino acids: CASSYSTGTDGYTF. As DNA, the CDR3 is TGTGCCAGCAGTTACTCGACAGGGACGGATGGCTACACCTTC. The chain recombines TRBV6-5 with TRBJ1-2, with 7 bases aligning to TRBD1. From germline, CDR1 is MNHEY and CDR2 SVGAGI. The trim removed 0 bases at V and 6 bases at J, leaving 4 bases unmatched. The CDR3 is 14 amino acids.

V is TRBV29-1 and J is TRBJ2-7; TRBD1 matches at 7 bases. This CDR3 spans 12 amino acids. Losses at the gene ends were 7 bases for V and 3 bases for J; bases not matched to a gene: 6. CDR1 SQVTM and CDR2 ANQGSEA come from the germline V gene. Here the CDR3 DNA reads TGCAGCGCGAAGGGACAGATCTACGAGCAGTACTTC. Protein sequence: CSAKGQIYEQYF.

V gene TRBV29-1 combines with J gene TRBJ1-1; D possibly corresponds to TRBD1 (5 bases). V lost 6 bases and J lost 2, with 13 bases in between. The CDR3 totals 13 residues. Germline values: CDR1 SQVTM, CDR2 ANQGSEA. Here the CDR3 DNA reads TGCAGCGTCGCGGGACGCCTAAACACTGAAGCTTTCTTT. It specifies CSVAGRLNTEAFF. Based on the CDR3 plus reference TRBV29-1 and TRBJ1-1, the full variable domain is SAVISQKPSRDICQRGTSLTIQCQVDSQVTMMFWYRQQPGQSLTLIATANQGSEATYESGFVIDKFPISRPNLTFSTLTVSNMSPEDSSIYLCSVAGRLNTEAFFGQGTRLTVV.

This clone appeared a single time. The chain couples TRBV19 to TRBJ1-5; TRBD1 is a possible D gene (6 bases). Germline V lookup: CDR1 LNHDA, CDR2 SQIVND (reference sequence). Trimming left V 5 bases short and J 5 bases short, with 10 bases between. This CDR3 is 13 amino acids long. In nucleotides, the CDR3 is TGTGCCAGTAGTGAATGGACAGATCAGCCCCAGCATTTT. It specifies CASSEWTDQPQHF.

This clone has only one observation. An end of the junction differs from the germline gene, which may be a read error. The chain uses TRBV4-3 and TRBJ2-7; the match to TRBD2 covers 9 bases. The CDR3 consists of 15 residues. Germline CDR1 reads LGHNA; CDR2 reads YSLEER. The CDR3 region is CASSQDISGGYKQYF. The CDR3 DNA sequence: TGCGCCAGCAGCCAAGATATTAGCGGGGGCTACAAGCAGTACTTC.

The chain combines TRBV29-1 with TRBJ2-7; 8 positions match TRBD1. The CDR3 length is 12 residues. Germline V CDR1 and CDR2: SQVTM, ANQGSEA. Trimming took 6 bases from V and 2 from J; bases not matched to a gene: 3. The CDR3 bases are TGCAGCGTCAAGACAGGGGCCTACGAGCAGTACTTC. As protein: CSVKTGAYEQYF.

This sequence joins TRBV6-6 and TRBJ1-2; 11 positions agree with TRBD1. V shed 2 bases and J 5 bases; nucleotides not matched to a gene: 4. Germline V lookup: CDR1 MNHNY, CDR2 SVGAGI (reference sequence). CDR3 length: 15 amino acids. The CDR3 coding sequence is TGTGCCAGCAGTTACGACGGGACAGGGGGGTATGGCTACACCTTC. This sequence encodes CASSYDGTGGYGYTF.

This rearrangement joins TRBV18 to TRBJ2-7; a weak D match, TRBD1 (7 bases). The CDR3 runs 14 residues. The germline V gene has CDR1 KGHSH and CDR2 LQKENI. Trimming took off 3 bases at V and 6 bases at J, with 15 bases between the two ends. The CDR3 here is CASSPQGGPREQYF. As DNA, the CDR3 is TGTGCCAGCTCACCCCAGGGGGGTCCGCGCGAGCAGTACTTC.